This T cell receptor (beta chain) was profiled in a study of CD8+ T cells in alopecia areata. Study summary: Those treated were given oral tofacitinib at 5 to 10 mg twice daily.

Both peripheral blood and punch biopsies of lesional scalp skin were obtained from patients who had alopecia areata. There are a few counts of this clone. Reverse transcription of extracted RNA yielded cDNA, which provided the sequencing template. Using immunoSEQ multiplex PCR, the repertoire was profiled, and TCRdb retains in-frame clones only, with some absent. The sample records 110,000 to 150,000 clones, roughly half being singletons. Trimming removed 4 bases from V and 1 base from J; junction bases left unmatched: 10. The CDR3 has 17 residues. Per the germline V gene, CDR1 is SQVTM and CDR2 is ANQGSEA.

The receptor's source is a human donor with alopecia areata. Here the sequenced sample was CD4+ T cells sorted from blood, taken at week 0. V and J are TRBV29-1 and TRBJ2-7, with 13 bases lining up with TRBD2. The CDR3 sequence: CSVAPTSGRARSYEQYF. The DNA for the CDR3 is TGCAGCGTTGCTCCTACTAGCGGGAGGGCCCGGTCCTACGAGCAGTACTTC.